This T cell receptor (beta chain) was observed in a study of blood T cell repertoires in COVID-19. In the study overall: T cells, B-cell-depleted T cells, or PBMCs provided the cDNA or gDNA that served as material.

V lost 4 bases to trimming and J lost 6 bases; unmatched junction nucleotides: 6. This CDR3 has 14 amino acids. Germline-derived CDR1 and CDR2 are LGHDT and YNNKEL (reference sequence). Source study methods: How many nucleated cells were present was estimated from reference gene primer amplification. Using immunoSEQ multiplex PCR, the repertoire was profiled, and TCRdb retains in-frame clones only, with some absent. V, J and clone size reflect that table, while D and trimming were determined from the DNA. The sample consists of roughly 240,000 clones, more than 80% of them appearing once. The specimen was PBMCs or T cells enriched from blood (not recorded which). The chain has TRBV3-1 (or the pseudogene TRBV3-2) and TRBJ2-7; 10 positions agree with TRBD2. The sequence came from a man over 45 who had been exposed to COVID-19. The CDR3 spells CASSLRRTSGEQYF. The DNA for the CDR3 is TGTGCCAGCAGCCTCCGCCGGACTAGCGGCGAGCAGTACTTC.